The 20 T cell receptor beta chains reported below all come from one sample, sequenced in a study of T cell responses to AZD1222 COVID-19 vaccine. TCRdb's table, derived via immunoSEQ multiplex PCR, lists solely in-frame clones and lacks some. The sample carries roughly 100,000 clones, 75% to 90% recorded once. This specimen consisted of peripheral blood, obtained on day 0 of AZD1222 vaccination. All receptors come from an adult in good health.

Points on this clone: Other DNA sequences in this sample translate to the same CDR3. This chain connects TRBV18 to TRBJ1-2; D is unresolved. CDR1 is KGHSH and CDR2 is LQKENI in the germline V gene. This CDR3 is 13 amino acids long. With 1 base removed from V and 6 bases from J, the gap between germline ends came to 9 bases. CDR3 region: CASSPQGRNGYTF. Here the CDR3 DNA reads TGTGCCAGCTCACCACAGGGTCGCAATGGCTACACCTTC.

V usage is TRBV19 and J usage is TRBJ1-6; D uncertain. The germline V and J ends were trimmed by 3 bases and 9 bases, with 6 bases remaining between them. Germline loops: CDR1 LNHDA, CDR2 SQIVND (reference sequence). The CDR3 runs to 12 residues. The CDR3 spells CASSIAGSPLHF. As DNA, the CDR3 is TGTGCCAGTAGTATCGCAGGTTCACCCCTCCACTTT.

The J gene is TRBJ1-1, the V gene TRBV7-9; D is uncertain. The CDR3 is 11 amino acids. Trimming cost V 8 bases and J 10 bases, with 14 bases left between them. Germline CDR1 and CDR2: SEHNR and FQNEAQ (reference sequence). CDR3 sequence (DNA): TGTGCCAGCTACGAAGGAGTGGGAGCTTTCTTT. As protein: CASYEGVGAFF.

The chain couples TRBV19 to TRBJ2-4; D may be TRBD1 (6 bases). The CDR3 is 13 amino acids. Trimming shortened V by 6 bases and J by 6 bases, and 12 bases separated the two germline ends. Germline CDR1 LNHDA, CDR2 SQIVND (reference sequence). The CDR3 sequence is CASSRQEVNIQYF. DNA for the CDR3: TGTGCCAGTAGCAGACAGGAGGTAAACATTCAGTACTTC.

The rearrangement links TRBV7-8 to TRBJ1-1; TRBD1 matches at 7 bases. The V gene's germline CDR1 is SGHVS and CDR2 FQNEAQ. V was pared by 1 base and J by 4 bases, with 3 bases of the junction left unmatched. The CDR3 consists of 14 residues. Here the CDR3 reads CASSLDRGGTEAFF. The CDR3 region has the DNA TGTGCCAGCAGCTTAGACAGGGGCGGCACTGAAGCTTTCTTT. The full variable domain, rest sourced from reference TRBV7-8 and TRBJ1-1, is GAGVSQSPRYKVAKRGQDVALRCDPISGHVSLFWYQQALGQGPEFLTYFQNEAQLDKSGLPSDRFFAERPEGSVSTLKIQRTQQEDSAVYLCASSLDRGGTEAFFGQGTRLTVV.

The rearrangement uses TRBV10-3 and TRBJ2-7, with D perhaps matching TRBD2 (6 bases). The V gene's germline CDR1 is ENHRY and CDR2 SYGVKD. V lost 6 bases and J lost 4, with 13 bases in between. The length of the CDR3 is 13 residues. CDR3 DNA: TGTGCCATCAGGAACCCGACTAGTTACGAGCAGTACTTC. This encodes CAIRNPTSYEQYF.

The chain has TRBV11-3 and TRBJ2-1; 12 bases are a match to TRBD2. The CDR3 consists of 15 residues. V was clipped by 5 bases and J by 6 bases; unmatched bases: 5. CDR1 and CDR2 from the germline V gene are SGHNT and YENEEA. The CDR3 DNA reads TGTGCCAGCAGCCCTCGACTAGCGGGAGTCAATGAGCAGTTCTTC. It encodes CASSPRLAGVNEQFF.

The chain combines TRBV6-5 with TRBJ1-1; 8 nucleotides line up with TRBD1. This CDR3 has 15 amino acids. Unmatched junction bases numbered 6, after V lost 5 bases and J lost 1 base. In germline, CDR1 is MNHEY, CDR2 SVGAGI. The CDR3 here is CASSLTGASNTEAFF. The CDR3 DNA follows: TGTGCCAGCAGTCTGACAGGGGCCTCGAACACTGAAGCTTTCTTT.

The chain combines TRBV4-1 with TRBJ2-2, with 9 bases aligning to TRBD1. CDR3 length: 14 residues. The trim removed 3 bases at V and 9 bases at J, leaving 5 bases unmatched. Germline V gives CDR1 MGHRA, CDR2 YSYEKL. CDR3 sequence (DNA): TGCGCCAGCAGCCAGGACAGGGGCTCGAGGGAGCTGTTTTTT. This encodes CASSQDRGSRELFF.

V usage is TRBV7-3 and J usage is TRBJ1-1, with a possible D match to TRBD1 (5 bases). Germline V gene lookup returns CDR1 SGHTA and CDR2 FQGTGA. V dropped 5 bases and J dropped 3 bases, with 16 bases sitting between them. The CDR3 covers 15 residues. In nucleotides, the CDR3 is TGTGCCAGCAGCCCCACCGGCAGGGTGGACACTGAAGCTTTCTTT. The encoded protein is CASSPTGRVDTEAFF. The entire variable domain, with the rest obtained from reference TRBV7-3 and TRBJ1-1, is as follows: GAGVSQTPSNKVTEKGKYVELRCDPISGHTALYWYRQSLGQGPEFLIYFQGTGAADDSGLPNDRFFAVRPEGSVSTLKIQRTERGDSAVYLCASSPTGRVDTEAFFGQGTRLTVV.

The CDR3 here is CASSIVGGNQPQHF. CDR3 nucleotide sequence: TGTGCCAGTAGTATCGTGGGCGGCAATCAGCCCCAGCATTTT. This chain links TRBV19 with TRBJ1-5; D not certain. This CDR3 region has 14 residues. V was clipped by 3 bases and J by 2 bases, with 8 bases between them. CDR1 is LNHDA and CDR2 is SQIVND in the germline V gene (reference sequence). Together with reference TRBV19 and TRBJ1-5, the CDR3 gives the full variable domain: DGGITQSPKYLFRKEGQNVTLSCEQNLNHDAMYWYRQDPGQGLRLIYYSQIVNDFQKGDIAEGYSVSREKKESFPLTVTSAQKNPTAFYLCASSIVGGNQPQHFGDGTRLSIL.

This chain uses TRBV15 with TRBJ1-1; D remains ambiguous. The CDR3 totals 15 residues. Germline assignment: CDR1 LNHNV and CDR2 YYDKDF (reference sequence). The ends were cut back, 0 bases at V and 1 base at J, with 9 bases in the middle. CDR3 amino acids: CATSRDYGKNTEAFF. The CDR3 nucleotides read TGTGCCACCAGCAGAGATTACGGGAAGAACACTGAAGCTTTCTTT.

The CDR3: CASEWGKANTGELFF. The CDR3 DNA sequence: TGTGCCAGCGAATGGGGGAAAGCGAACACCGGGGAGCTGTTTTTT. The chain combines TRBV28 with TRBJ2-2; perhaps D is TRBD1 or TRBD2 (5 bases each). Germline V gives CDR1 MDHEN, CDR2 SYDVKM. CDR3 size: 15 residues. Trimming took 8 bases from V and 0 from J, leaving 13 bases between them.

V usage is TRBV30 and J usage is TRBJ1-2, with D tentatively TRBD1 (6 bases). From germline, CDR1 is GTSNPN and CDR2 SVGIG (reference sequence). This CDR3 region has 13 residues. In DNA, the CDR3 is TGTATGGTTGGACAGAGATCGTACTATGGCTACACCTTC. Its translation is CMVGQRSYYGYTF.

This rearrangement joins TRBV12-3 or TRBV12-4 to TRBJ1-1; D uncertain. The CDR3 consists of 12 residues. V was pared by 3 bases and J by 5 bases, with 7 bases between. CDR3 nucleotide sequence: TGTGCCAGCAGTTTGTCGGGGACTGAAGCTTTCTTT. It encodes CASSLSGTEAFF.

This rearrangement joins TRBV7-3 to TRBJ2-1; 14 bases are a match to TRBD2. The V gene end was trimmed by 4 bases and the J gene end by 10 bases; junction bases not matched to a gene: 15. CDR3 length equals 18 residues. The germline V gene has CDR1 SGHTA and CDR2 FQGTGA. The CDR3 nucleotides are TGTGCCAGCAGCTCGACCGGGACTAGCGGGGGAATATTCCGCGAGCAGTTCTTC. Encoded protein: CASSSTGTSGGIFREQFF.

This clone has just a few counts. The rearrangement uses TRBV5-4 and TRBJ2-7; TRBD2 agrees at 7 bases. The CDR3 has 15 amino acids. The germline gives CDR1 SGHNT, CDR2 YYREEE (reference sequence). Losses at the gene ends were 1 base for V and 2 bases for J; bases not matched to a gene: 6. CDR3 in amino acids: CASSLLIAGTYEQYF. CDR3 in DNA: TGTGCCAGCAGCTTGTTAATAGCGGGCACCTACGAGCAGTACTTC.

The CDR3 protein is CASSKSGLALYEQYF. Here the CDR3 DNA reads TGTGCCAGCTCAAAATCAGGACTAGCGCTCTACGAGCAGTACTTC. The J gene is TRBJ2-7, the V gene TRBV18; 9 bases agree with TRBD2. The CDR3 sequence is 15 residues long. Germline lookup yields CDR1 KGHSH and CDR2 LQKENI. J was trimmed by 3 bases and V by 5 bases; bases with no gene match: 8.

The gene calls are TRBV11-3 and TRBJ2-1; the D gene could be TRBD1 or TRBD2 (5 bases each). The ends were cut back, 3 bases at V and 5 bases at J, with 14 bases in the middle. This CDR3 spans 15 amino acids. The V gene's germline CDR1 is SGHNT and CDR2 YENEEA. The DNA of the CDR3 is TGTGCCAGCAGCTTTGAGGGGCTAGGGAACAATGAGCAGTTCTTC. Translation gives CASSFEGLGNNEQFF.

The chain is built from TRBV5-4 and TRBJ2-2; 7 nucleotides line up with TRBD1. This CDR3 is 15 amino acids long. CDR1 is SGHNT and CDR2 is YYREEE in the germline V gene (reference sequence). Unmatched junction bases numbered 7, after V lost 5 bases and J lost 3 bases. The DNA for the CDR3 is TGTGCCAGCAGACCCGGGACAGATTACACCGGGGAGCTGTTTTTT. This sequence encodes CASRPGTDYTGELFF. Drawing the rest from reference TRBV5-4 and TRBJ2-2, the complete variable domain is ETGVTQSPTHLIKTRGQQVTLRCSSQSGHNTVSWYQQALGQGPQFIFQYYREEENGRGNFPPRFSGLQFPNYSSELNVNALELDDSALYLCASRPGTDYTGELFFGEGSRLTVL.